This TCR beta chain was recorded in a study of metastatic and nonmetastatic thyroid tumors. Broader study findings: In both blood and tumor samples, TCR beta diversity was reported significantly higher for malignant than benign nodules.

TCRdb reanalyzed the PCR reads via MiXCR. The profile shows over 9,000 clones, around 10% of them singletons. In germline, CDR1 is MGHRA, CDR2 YSYEKL. The CDR3 loop spans 16 amino acids. The germline V and J ends were trimmed by 1 base and 0 bases, with 13 bases remaining between them. Comment on this clone: Its antigen remains unknown.

Thyroid surgery had not been preceded by any treatment in any patient. The genes are TRBV4-1 and TRBJ2-7; a weak D match, TRBD1 (5 bases). Sequenced: blood. The TCR comes from a female donor with papillary thyroid cancer or a benign thyroid nodule (not recorded which). Some clones in this sample may be carry-over from other donors' samples. The DNA for the CDR3 is TGCGCCAGCAGCCAAGCGGTCAGGGAACTCTCCTACGAGCAGTACTTC. This gives the protein CASSQAVRELSYEQYF.